This T cell receptor beta chain came from a study of shared clonotypes between healthy human individuals. On the study more broadly: The composition of the donors was a couple of women and three men aged 18 to 49. Donors had three CD4 naive, three CD4 memory, two CD8 naive and one CD8 memory plate apiece.

It was into CD45RA+ naive and CD45RA-negative memory subsets that the CD4+ cells were split. The V end lost 3 bases, the J end lost 7 bases, and 19 bases lay between the germline ends. The germline V gene has CDR1 MNHEY and CDR2 SVGAGI. CDR3 length: 16 residues. The input for sorted-subset replicate PCRs was approximately 200 ng DNA, about 30,000 T cell genomes. Here immunoSEQ multiplex PCR was the method, and the copy in TCRdb shows in-frame clones only, minus some. The table includes around 1.6 million clones, 95% to 99% detected once. The specimen sequenced was naive CD4+ T cells sorted from blood. Subset of the sample: CD45RA+ positively selected. The chain recombines TRBV6-5 with TRBJ2-1; D is undetermined. This receptor was taken from a young man in good health. The CDR3: CASSYRWVADLNEQFF. The CDR3 DNA follows: TGTGCCAGCAGTTATCGGTGGGTAGCAGATTTGAATGAGCAGTTCTTC.